Listed here is a single TCR beta chain. These data originate in a study of patients and donors after allogeneic stem cell transplantation. From the RT-PCR reads, TCRdb called clonotypes with MiXCR, one entry per CDR3 protein. The profile shows about a million distinct CDR3 sequences, roughly 17% of them singletons. The CDR3 spans 15 residues. Germline trimming cut 7 bases from V and 7 bases from J; bases unmatched to any gene: 12. From germline, CDR1 is SNHLY and CDR2 FYNNEI. The chain joins TRBV2 to TRBJ2-1; TRBD1 matches 8 bases. The source material was blood, either unsorted or a sorted T cell fraction (not recorded which). This receptor was obtained from a human donor who was either an allogeneic HSCT recipient or a stem cell or donor lymphocyte infusion donor (not recorded which). It is not recorded whose cells these are; they may come from a transplant donor. CDR3 protein: CASTPRDRSGNEQFF. Written as DNA, the CDR3 is TGTGCCAGCACCCCCCGGGACAGGAGTGGGAATGAGCAGTTCTTC.